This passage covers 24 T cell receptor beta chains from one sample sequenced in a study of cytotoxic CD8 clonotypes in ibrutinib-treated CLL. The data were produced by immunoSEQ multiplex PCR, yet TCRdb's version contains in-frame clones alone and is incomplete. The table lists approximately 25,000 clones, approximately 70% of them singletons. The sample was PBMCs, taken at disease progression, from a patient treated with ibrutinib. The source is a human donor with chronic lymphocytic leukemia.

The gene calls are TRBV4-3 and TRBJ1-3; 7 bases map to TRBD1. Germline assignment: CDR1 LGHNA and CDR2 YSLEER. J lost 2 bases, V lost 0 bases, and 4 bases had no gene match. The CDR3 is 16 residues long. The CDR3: CASSQDWQGAGNTIYF. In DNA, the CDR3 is TGCGCCAGCAGCCAAGATTGGCAGGGGGCTGGAAACACCATATATTTT.

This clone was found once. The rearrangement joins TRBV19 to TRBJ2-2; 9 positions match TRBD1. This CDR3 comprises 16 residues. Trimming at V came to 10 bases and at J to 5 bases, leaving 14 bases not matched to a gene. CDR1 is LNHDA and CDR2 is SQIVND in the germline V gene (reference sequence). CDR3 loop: CATRTRTGAGTGELFF. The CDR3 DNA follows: TGTGCCACCCGCACACGGACAGGGGCGGGAACCGGGGAGCTGTTTTTT.

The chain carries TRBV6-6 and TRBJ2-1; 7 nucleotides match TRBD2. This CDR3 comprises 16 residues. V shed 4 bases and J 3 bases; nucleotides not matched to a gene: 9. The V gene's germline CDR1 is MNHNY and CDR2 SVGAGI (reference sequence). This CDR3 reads CASSSSGGLVYNEQFF. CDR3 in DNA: TGTGCCAGCAGTTCCTCGGGGGGACTCGTCTACAATGAGCAGTTCTTC.

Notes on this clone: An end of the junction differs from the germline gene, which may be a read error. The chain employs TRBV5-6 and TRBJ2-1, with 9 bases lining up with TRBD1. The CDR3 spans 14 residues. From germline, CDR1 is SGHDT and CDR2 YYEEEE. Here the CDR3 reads CASILGTGYYEQFF. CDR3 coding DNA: TGTGCCAGCATCTTGGGGACAGGGTATTACGAGCAGTTCTTC.

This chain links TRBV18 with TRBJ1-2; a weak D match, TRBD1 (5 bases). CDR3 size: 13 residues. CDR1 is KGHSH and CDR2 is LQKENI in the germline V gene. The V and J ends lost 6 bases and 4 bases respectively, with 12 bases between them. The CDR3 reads CASSPDSLYGYTF. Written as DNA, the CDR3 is TGTGCCAGCTCGCCAGACAGTCTCTATGGCTACACCTTC.

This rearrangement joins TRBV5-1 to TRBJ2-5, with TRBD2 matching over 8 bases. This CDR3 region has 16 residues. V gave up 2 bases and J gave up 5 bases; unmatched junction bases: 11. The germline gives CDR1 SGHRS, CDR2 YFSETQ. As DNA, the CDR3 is TGCGCCAGCAGCTTAGGATGGCGGGGGGCCGATGAGACCCAGTACTTC. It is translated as CASSLGWRGADETQYF.

The CDR3 sequence: CASREGTGETQYF. CDR3 in DNA: TGCGCCAGCCGCGAGGGGACGGGGGAGACCCAGTACTTC. The V call is TRBV5-1, the J call TRBJ2-5; perhaps D is TRBD1 or TRBD2 (5 bases each). Per the germline V gene, CDR1 is SGHRS and CDR2 is YFSETQ. The V end lost 7 bases, the J end lost 5 bases, and 15 bases lay between the germline ends. The CDR3 consists of 13 residues.

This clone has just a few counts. CDR3 DNA: TGTGCCAGCAGTCGAGGTGGATGGTTCGATGGCTACACCTTC. It is translated as CASSRGGWFDGYTF. The J gene is TRBJ1-2, the V gene TRBV27; D gene uncertain. The CDR3 spans 14 residues. The V end lost 5 bases, the J end lost 6 bases, and 16 bases lay between the germline ends. CDR1 and CDR2 (germline): MNHEY, SMNVEV (reference sequence).

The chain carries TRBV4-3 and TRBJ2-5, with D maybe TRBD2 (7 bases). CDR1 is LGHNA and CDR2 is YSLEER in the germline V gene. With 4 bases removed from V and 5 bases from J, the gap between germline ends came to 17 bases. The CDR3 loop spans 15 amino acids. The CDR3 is CASSPLEGEGETQYF. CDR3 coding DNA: TGCGCCAGCAGCCCCTTAGAGGGGGAGGGGGAGACCCAGTACTTC.

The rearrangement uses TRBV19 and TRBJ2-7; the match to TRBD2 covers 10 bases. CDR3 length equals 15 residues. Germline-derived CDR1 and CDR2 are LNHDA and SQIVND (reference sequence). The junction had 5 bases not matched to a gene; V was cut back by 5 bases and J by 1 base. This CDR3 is CASSALAGLSYEQYF. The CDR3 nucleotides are TGTGCCAGTAGTGCACTAGCGGGGCTTTCCTACGAGCAGTACTTC.

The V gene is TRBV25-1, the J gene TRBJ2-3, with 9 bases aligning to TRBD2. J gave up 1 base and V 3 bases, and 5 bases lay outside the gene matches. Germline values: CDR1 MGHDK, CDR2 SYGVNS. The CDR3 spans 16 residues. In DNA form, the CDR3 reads TGTGCCAGCAGTGACCTAGCGGGGAAAGGCACAGATACGCAGTATTTT. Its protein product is CASSDLAGKGTDTQYF.

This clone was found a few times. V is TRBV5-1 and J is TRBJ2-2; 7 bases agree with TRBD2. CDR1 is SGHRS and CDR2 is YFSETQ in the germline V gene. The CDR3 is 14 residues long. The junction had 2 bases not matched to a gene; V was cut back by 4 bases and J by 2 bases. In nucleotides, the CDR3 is TGCGCCAGCAGCCCTAGCGGCAACACCGGGGAGCTGTTTTTT. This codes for CASSPSGNTGELFF.

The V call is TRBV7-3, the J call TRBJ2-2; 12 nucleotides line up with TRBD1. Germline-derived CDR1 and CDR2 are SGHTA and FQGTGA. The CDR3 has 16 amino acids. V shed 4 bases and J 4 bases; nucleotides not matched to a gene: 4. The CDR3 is CASSSGQGAATGELFF. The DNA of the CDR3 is TGTGCCAGCAGCTCGGGACAGGGGGCTGCCACCGGGGAGCTGTTTTTT.

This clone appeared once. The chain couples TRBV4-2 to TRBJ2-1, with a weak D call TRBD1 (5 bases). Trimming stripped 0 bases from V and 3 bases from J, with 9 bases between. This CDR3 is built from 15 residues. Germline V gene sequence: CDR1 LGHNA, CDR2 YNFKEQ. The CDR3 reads CASSQDARGYNEQFF. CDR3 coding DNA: TGTGCCAGCAGCCAAGATGCAAGGGGCTACAATGAGCAGTTCTTC.

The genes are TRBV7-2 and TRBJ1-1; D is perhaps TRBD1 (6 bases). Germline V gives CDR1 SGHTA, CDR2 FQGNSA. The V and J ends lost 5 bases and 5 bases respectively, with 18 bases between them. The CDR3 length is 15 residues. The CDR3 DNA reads TGTGCCAGCAGCCCCCAGGGGTCAGGGTCGACTGAAGCTTTCTTT. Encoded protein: CASSPQGSGSTEAFF.

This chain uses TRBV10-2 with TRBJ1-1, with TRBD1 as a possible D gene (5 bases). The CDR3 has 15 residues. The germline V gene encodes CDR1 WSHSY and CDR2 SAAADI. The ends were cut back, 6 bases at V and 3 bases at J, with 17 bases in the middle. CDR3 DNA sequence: TGCGCCAGCAGCCAAGATTCGGGGGGGTACACTGAAGCTTTCTTT. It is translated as CASSQDSGGYTEAFF.

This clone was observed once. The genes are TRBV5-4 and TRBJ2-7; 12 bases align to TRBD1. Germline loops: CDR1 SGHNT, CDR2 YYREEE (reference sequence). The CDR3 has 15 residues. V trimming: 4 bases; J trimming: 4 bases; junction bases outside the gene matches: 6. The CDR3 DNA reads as TGTGCCAGCAGCCTCCCGGGACAGGGGGCATACGAGCAGTACTTC. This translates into CASSLPGQGAYEQYF.

CDR3 in DNA: TGTGCCAGCTCACGGTTACAGGGGAAGGGCAATGAGCAGTTCTTC. It encodes CASSRLQGKGNEQFF. V usage is TRBV18 and J usage is TRBJ2-1; 7 nucleotides agree with TRBD1. CDR1 and CDR2 (germline): KGHSH, LQKENI. The V segment lost 4 bases and the J segment 6 bases; nucleotides outside the gene matches: 9. The CDR3 is 15 amino acids.

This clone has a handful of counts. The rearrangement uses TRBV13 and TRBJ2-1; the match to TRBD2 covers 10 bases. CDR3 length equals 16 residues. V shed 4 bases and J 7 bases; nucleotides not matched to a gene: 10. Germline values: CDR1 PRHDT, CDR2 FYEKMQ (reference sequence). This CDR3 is CASSSLGAGGLNEQFF. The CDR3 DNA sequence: TGTGCCAGCAGCTCCCTCGGAGCGGGGGGGCTTAATGAGCAGTTCTTC.

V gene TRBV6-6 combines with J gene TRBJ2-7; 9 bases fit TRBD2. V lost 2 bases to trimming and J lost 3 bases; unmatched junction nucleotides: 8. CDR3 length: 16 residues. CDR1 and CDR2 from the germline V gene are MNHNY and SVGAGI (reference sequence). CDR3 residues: CASSYPPGLALYEQYF. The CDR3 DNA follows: TGTGCCAGCAGTTACCCTCCGGGACTAGCCCTCTACGAGCAGTACTTC.

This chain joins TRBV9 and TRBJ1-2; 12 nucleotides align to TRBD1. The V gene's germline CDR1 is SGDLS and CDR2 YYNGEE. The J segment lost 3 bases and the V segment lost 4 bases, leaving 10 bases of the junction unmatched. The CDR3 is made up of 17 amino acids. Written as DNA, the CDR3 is TGTGCCAGCAGCCCGCTAGGAGGGACAGGGGGCTACTATGGCTACACCTTC. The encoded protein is CASSPLGGTGGYYGYTF.

CDR3 DNA sequence: TGTGCCAGCAGGGCCGACACCGAAAACATTCAGTACTTC. Protein product: CASRADTENIQYF. The chain employs TRBV11-1 and TRBJ2-4; D unclear. The germline gives CDR1 SGHAT, CDR2 FQDESV (reference sequence). This CDR3 region has 13 residues. V lost 6 bases and J 5 bases, leaving 11 bases between the germline ends.

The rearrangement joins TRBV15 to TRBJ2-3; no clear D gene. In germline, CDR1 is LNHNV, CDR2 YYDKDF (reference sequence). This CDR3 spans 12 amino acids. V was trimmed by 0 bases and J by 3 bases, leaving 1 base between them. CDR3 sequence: CATSRETDTQYF. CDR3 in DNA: TGTGCCACCAGCAGAGAAACAGATACGCAGTATTTT.

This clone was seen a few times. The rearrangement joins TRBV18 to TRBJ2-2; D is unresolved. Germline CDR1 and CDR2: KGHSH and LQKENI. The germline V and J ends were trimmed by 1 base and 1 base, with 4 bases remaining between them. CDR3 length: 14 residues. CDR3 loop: CASSPRGNTGELFF. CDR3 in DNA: TGTGCCAGCTCACCACGCGGGAACACCGGGGAGCTGTTTTTT.